The 18 T cell receptor beta chains in this list originate from one sample, sequenced in a study of prognosis after radiotherapy for stage I lung cancer. Researchers used two-round multiplex PCR to amplify TCR beta CDR3 starting from genomic DNA. Round one of PCR was performed, and it used primers specific to each TRBV and TRBJ gene. MiXCR, run by TCRdb on the multiplex PCR reads, gives a single entry per CDR3 protein. The table lists 15,000 to 20,000 distinct CDR3 sequences, roughly half of them singletons. The sample was PBMCs, taken before or after stereotactic body radiation therapy (not recorded which). All receptors derive from a donor over 45 with non-small cell lung cancer.

This clonotype is a singleton in its sample. The junction differs from germline at one of its ends, possibly a read error. The chain employs TRBV28 and TRBJ2-7; D is possibly TRBD2 (6 bases). The germline V gene has CDR1 MDHEN and CDR2 SYDVKM. This CDR3 contains 14 residues. The CDR3 loop is CASSSGGVSYVQYF. As DNA, the CDR3 is TGTGCCAGCAGTTCCGGGGGTGTATCCTACGTGCAGTACTTC.

In its sample, this clonotype was seen many times. The genes are TRBV3-1 and TRBJ1-6; D might be TRBD1 (5 bases). CDR1 and CDR2 from the germline V gene are LGHDT and YNNKEL (reference sequence). Trimming shortened V by 1 base and J by 7 bases, and 11 bases separated the two germline ends. The CDR3 runs to 15 residues. The CDR3 loop reads CASSQVTGGNSPLHF. As DNA, the CDR3 is TGTGCCAGCAGCCAAGTCACGGGGGGAAATTCACCCCTCCACTTT.

This clonotype was picked up many times. The chain is built from TRBV28 and TRBJ2-1; 8 bases align to TRBD2. V shed 7 bases, J shed 3 bases, and the junction held 14 bases outside the gene matches. CDR1 and CDR2 from the germline V gene are MDHEN and SYDVKM. The CDR3 contains 17 residues. CDR3: CASTYPATSGHYNEQFF. In DNA, the CDR3 is TGTGCCAGCACCTACCCGGCCACTAGCGGTCACTACAATGAGCAGTTCTTC. Complete variable domain (other parts from reference TRBV28 and TRBJ2-1): DVKVTQSSRYLVKRTGEKVFLECVQDMDHENMFWYRQDPGLGLRLIYFSYDVKMKEKGDIPEGYSVSREKKERFSLILESASTNQTSMYLCASTYPATSGHYNEQFFGPGTRLTVL.

This rearrangement joins TRBV20-1 to TRBJ2-7, with 7 bases lining up with TRBD2. This CDR3 is 15 amino acids long. The V gene's germline CDR1 is DFQATT and CDR2 SNEGSKA (reference sequence). With V trimmed by 8 bases and J by 3 bases, 16 bases remained unmatched. The CDR3 spells CSSPAPWTRNYEQYF. The CDR3, as DNA: TGCAGTTCACCCGCCCCCTGGACTAGGAACTACGAGCAGTACTTC.

The chain is built from TRBV12-3 or TRBV12-4 and TRBJ2-2, with 8 nucleotides matching TRBD2. V trimming: 3 bases; J trimming: 5 bases; junction bases outside the gene matches: 5. CDR3 length equals 15 residues. CDR3 amino acids: CASSFGLAETGELFF. The CDR3 region has the DNA TGTGCCAGCAGTTTTGGACTAGCTGAGACCGGGGAGCTGTTTTTT.

The chain combines TRBV7-3 with TRBJ2-7; 12 bases line up with TRBD2. This CDR3 is built from 16 residues. Germline assignment: CDR1 SGHTA and CDR2 FQGTGA. Unmatched junction bases numbered 3, after V lost 3 bases and J lost 0 bases. For the CDR3, the DNA is TGTGCCAGCAGCTTGGGACTAGCGGGTCCCTCCTACGAGCAGTACTTC. This encodes CASSLGLAGPSYEQYF.

This clonotype has a single count. This may be a read error: a much more frequent sequence differs by one nucleotide. The CDR3 DNA reads as TGTGCCAGCAGCTTGTATCGATACGAGTATCTCAATTCACCCCTCCACTTT. This codes for CASSLYRYEYLNSPLHF. The chain carries TRBV5-6 and TRBJ1-6; unclear D gene. CDR3 size: 17 residues. Germline V CDR1 and CDR2: SGHDT, YYEEEE. V lost 1 base and J 7 bases, leaving 18 bases between the germline ends. Drawing the rest from reference TRBV5-6 and TRBJ1-6, the complete variable domain is DAGVTQSPTHLIKTRGQQVTLRCSPKSGHDTVSWYQQALGQGPQFIFQYYEEEERQRGNFPDRFSGHQFPNYSSELNVNALLLGDSALYLCASSLYRYEYLNSPLHFGNGTRLTVT.

Many counts were recorded for this clonotype. The CDR3 region has the DNA TGTGCCAGTAATCCTAGCGGGAGTGGCTCCTACAATGAGCAGTTCTTC. As protein: CASNPSGSGSYNEQFF. The J gene is TRBJ2-1, the V gene TRBV19; 10 nucleotides align to TRBD2. CDR3 size: 16 residues. CDR1 is LNHDA, CDR2 SQIVND, per germline (reference sequence). Unmatched junction bases numbered 6, after V lost 7 bases and J lost 0 bases.

This clonotype came up many times. V gene TRBV15 combines with J gene TRBJ2-1; 7 bases are a match to TRBD2. J lost 3 bases, V lost 4 bases, and 6 bases had no gene match. The germline CDR1 and CDR2 sequences are LNHNV and YYDKDF (reference sequence). This CDR3 contains 15 residues. The CDR3 coding sequence is TGTGCCACCAGCAATCTAGCGGAAGGCTACAATGAGCAGTTCTTC. Protein product: CATSNLAEGYNEQFF.

CDR3: CATSRAPRDEQYF. CDR3 in DNA: TGTGCCACCTCACGGGCGCCCAGGGACGAGCAGTACTTC. The J gene is TRBJ2-7, the V gene TRBV28; D is perhaps TRBD1 (5 bases). The CDR3 is 13 amino acids. V was shortened by 10 bases and J by 5 bases, with 18 bases between the two germline ends. Germline V CDR1 and CDR2: MDHEN, SYDVKM.

In regard to this clonotype: A read error is possible here, since a much larger clone lies one base away. The V and J genes are TRBV28 and TRBJ1-1, with D tentatively TRBD1 (5 bases). Germline CDR1 reads MDHEN; CDR2 reads SYDVKM. The CDR3 sequence is 13 residues long. The CDR3 loop is CASSRTADTESFF. The CDR3 DNA follows: TGTGCCAGCAGCCGTACAGCGGACACTGAATCTTTCTTT. The full variable domain, rest sourced from reference TRBV28 and TRBJ1-1, is DVKVTQSSRYLVKRTGEKVFLECVQDMDHENMFWYRQDPGLGLRLIYFSYDVKMKEKGDIPEGYSVSREKKERFSLILESASTNQTSMYLCASSRTADTESFFGQGTRLTVV.

This clonotype showed up many times. J is TRBJ2-3 and V is TRBV5-1, with D unresolved. V was shortened by 2 bases and J by 6 bases, with 7 bases between the two germline ends. CDR3 length: 12 residues. CDR1 SGHRS and CDR2 YFSETQ come from the germline V gene. CDR3 sequence (DNA): TGCGCCAGCAGCTTACACGGGGATACGCAGTATTTT. Protein: CASSLHGDTQYF.

This clonotype occurred many times. The V and J genes are TRBV14 and TRBJ2-1, with 9 bases aligning to TRBD1. This CDR3 comprises 15 residues. Germline assignment: CDR1 SGHDN and CDR2 FVKESK. V was pared by 4 bases and J by 4 bases, with 5 bases of the junction left unmatched. The CDR3 is CASSLRDRVYNEQFF. The CDR3 DNA sequence: TGTGCCAGCAGCCTTCGGGACAGGGTGTACAATGAGCAGTTCTTC.

The chain links TRBV5-1 to TRBJ2-7; TRBD2 aligns across 7 bases. Germline V gives CDR1 SGHRS, CDR2 YFSETQ. The CDR3 has 18 amino acids. Trimming removed 2 bases from V and 2 bases from J; junction bases left unmatched: 16. CDR3 sequence: CASSLAPPSSGGTYEQYF. CDR3 DNA: TGCGCCAGCAGCTTAGCCCCACCTTCTAGCGGAGGGACCTACGAGCAGTACTTC.

A remark on this clonotype: At one end the junction does not follow the germline gene, possibly because of a read error. The gene calls are TRBV7-9 and TRBJ2-2; D possibly corresponds to TRBD1 (5 bases). The CDR3 runs to 12 residues. CDR1 and CDR2 from the germline V gene are SEHNR and FQNEAQ (reference sequence). The CDR3: CVSRAGSGELFF. CDR3 DNA: TGTGTCAGCAGAGCAGGGTCCGGGGAGCTGTTTTTT.

The chain joins TRBV6-2 or TRBV6-3 to TRBJ2-3, with 11 bases identical to TRBD2. This CDR3 spans 14 amino acids. Trimming cost V 5 bases and J 4 bases; bases outside gene matches: 2. CDR1 MNHEY and CDR2 SVGEGT come from the germline V gene. DNA of the CDR3: TGTGCCAGCAGTGAACTAGCGGGAGCAGATACGCAGTATTTT. It specifies CASSELAGADTQYF.

This clonotype was recorded once. The rearrangement links TRBV6-2 or TRBV6-3 to TRBJ1-2; 7 nucleotides align to TRBD1. Germline V gene lookup returns CDR1 MNHEY and CDR2 SVGEGT. The CDR3 contains 14 residues. V lost 8 bases, J lost 5 bases, and 11 bases stayed unmatched. CDR3 sequence reads: CASGRDSFGYGYTF. Here the CDR3 DNA reads TGTGCCAGCGGGCGGGACAGCTTTGGGTATGGCTACACCTTC.

This clonotype is deemed medium-sized. V is TRBV6-5 and J is TRBJ1-2, with no clear D. CDR1 and CDR2 from the germline V gene are MNHEY and SVGAGI. The CDR3 sequence is 16 residues long. The V end was cut by 2 bases, the J end by 2 bases, with 15 bases between. CDR3 loop: CASSYLSRGINYGYTF. The CDR3 DNA follows: TGTGCCAGCAGTTACCTTTCTCGGGGAATCAACTATGGCTACACCTTC.